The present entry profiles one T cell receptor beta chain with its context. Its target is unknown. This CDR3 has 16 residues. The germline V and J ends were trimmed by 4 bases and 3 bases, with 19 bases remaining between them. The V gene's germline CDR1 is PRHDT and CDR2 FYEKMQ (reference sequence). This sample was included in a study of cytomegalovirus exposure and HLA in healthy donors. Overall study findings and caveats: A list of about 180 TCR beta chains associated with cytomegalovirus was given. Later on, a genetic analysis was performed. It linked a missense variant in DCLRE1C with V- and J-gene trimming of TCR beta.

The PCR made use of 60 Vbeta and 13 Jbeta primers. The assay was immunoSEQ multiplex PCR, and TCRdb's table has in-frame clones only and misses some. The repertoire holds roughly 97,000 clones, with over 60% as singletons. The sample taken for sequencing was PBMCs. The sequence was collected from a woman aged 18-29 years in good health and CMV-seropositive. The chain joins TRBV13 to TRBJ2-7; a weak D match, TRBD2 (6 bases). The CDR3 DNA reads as TGTGCCAGCAGCTATGCTCACGGGAGTTTCATCTACGAGCAGTACTTC. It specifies CASSYAHGSFIYEQYF.